This is a list of T cell receptor beta chains from one sample in a study of blood T cells in healthy people across ages. Via MiXCR, TCRdb re-called the 5' RACE reads, giving one row per CDR3 protein. The sample gives some 1.5 million distinct CDR3 sequences, 35% to 45% of which show up once; approximately 4.1% is in the top ten. Material for sequencing was blood. All receptors derive from a woman aged 18-29 years in good health. CDR3s include the opening cysteine and the closing phenylalanine or tryptophan. Each record gives: clone size, J gene, D gene, V gene, CDR3 DNA, CDR3 protein. The D gene is left open where the match is weak. Clone size is given for some rows only: seen once, a few or many times, or a class if the clone is expanded.

few | TRBJ2-3 | TRBD2 | TRBV15 | TGTGCCACCAGCGTACCCTTTGCGGGGGAGCCAGATACGCAGTATTTT | CATSVPFAGEPDTQYF
few | TRBJ2-7 | NA | TRBV12-3/TRBV12-4 | TGTGCCAGCAGTTCGAGGGCCTATGGGGGATCCTACGAGCAGTACTTC | CASSSRAYGGSYEQYF
NA | TRBJ2-1 | NA | TRBV12-3/TRBV12-4 | TGTGCCAGCAGTGGCGGTATCCCCGCGGGATCCTACAATGAGCAGTTCTTC | CASSGGIPAGSYNEQFF
NA | TRBJ2-7 | TRBD1 | TRBV7-9 | TGTGCCAGCAGCCCTCAGACAGGGATGAGCTCCTACGAGCAGTACTTC | CASSPQTGMSSYEQYF
NA | TRBJ1-4 | TRBD1 | TRBV5-1 | TGCGCCAGCAGTGGGACAGCTCATGAAAAACTGTTTTTT | CASSGTAHEKLFF
NA | TRBJ2-1 | TRBD1 | TRBV2 | TGTGCCAGCAGTGAAGGGGGACAGGGGGTTTTCTCCTACAATGAGCAGTTCTTC | CASSEGGQGVFSYNEQFF
NA | TRBJ2-5 | NA | TRBV7-9 | TGTGCCAGCAGGTGGGCGGAACCTCAAGAGACCCAGTACTTC | CASRWAEPQETQYF
NA | TRBJ1-5 | NA | TRBV7-9 | TGTGCCAGCAGCTATAAGGACAATCAGCCCCAGCATTTT | CASSYKDNQPQHF
few | TRBJ2-3 | NA | TRBV6-2/TRBV6-3 | TGTGCCAGCAGTTACTCCACGGGGCCAGATACGCAGTATTTT | CASSYSTGPDTQYF
NA | TRBJ2-3 | TRBD1 | TRBV4-3 | TGCGCCAGCAGCCAAGATAACAGGGGGCGTGATACGCAGTATTTT | CASSQDNRGRDTQYF
few | TRBJ2-5 | TRBD2 | TRBV6-5 | TGTGCCAGCAGTTACGGGCTAGCGGGGGGCCGACTTCAAGAGACCCAGTACTTC | CASSYGLAGGRLQETQYF
few | TRBJ1-2 | NA | TRBV12-3/TRBV12-4 | TGTGCCAGCAGTTTAGGAGACACAAACGGCTACACCTTC | CASSLGDTNGYTF
few | TRBJ1-2 | NA | TRBV4-1 | TGCGCCAGCAGCCCGAGTTTCTCTGGGGGCTATGGCTACACCTTC | CASSPSFSGGYGYTF
NA | TRBJ1-5 | TRBD1 | TRBV4-1 | TGCGCCAGCAGCCAAAGACAGGGGGCGTACAATCAGCCCCGGCATTTT | CASSQRQGAYNQPRHF
NA | TRBJ2-1 | TRBD2 | TRBV3-1 | TGTGCCAGCAGCCAGGGGGGGACGGAGAACAATGAGCAGTTCTTC | CASSQGGTENNEQFF
NA | TRBJ1-5 | NA | TRBV12-3/TRBV12-4 | TGTGCCAGCAGTTTAGAGGGAGGCCTCGTTAGCAATCAGCCCCAGCATTTT | CASSLEGGLVSNQPQHF
NA | TRBJ1-5 | TRBD1 | TRBV7-8 | TGTGCCAGCAGCTTCCACTACAGGGGTCGGAGCAACAATCAGCCCCAGCATTTT | CASSFHYRGRSNNQPQHF
NA | TRBJ2-7 | TRBD1 | TRBV6-5 | TGTGCCAGCAGCGACGGGACAGGGGGTTTCTACGGGCAGTACTTC | CASSDGTGGFYGQYF
few | TRBJ2-4 | TRBD2 | TRBV13 | TGTGCCAGCAGCCCCATAGCGGGATTAATAGCCAAAAACATTCAGTACTTC | CASSPIAGLIAKNIQYF
few | TRBJ2-3 | TRBD1 | TRBV7-2 | TGTGCCAGCAGCGTCTCGGGACAGTTCACAGATACGCAGTATTTT | CASSVSGQFTDTQYF
NA | TRBJ2-1 | TRBD2 | TRBV5-1 | TGCGCCGGCAGCTCCTCCGGGACTAGCGGCTACAATGAGCAGTTCTTC | CAGSSSGTSGYNEQFF
NA | TRBJ2-7 | NA | TRBV13 | TGTGCCAGCAGCTTAGAGGGCGTCCGATCCTACGAGCAGTACTTC | CASSLEGVRSYEQYF
few | TRBJ2-1 | TRBD1 | TRBV4-2 | TGTGCCAGCAGCCTGGACAGGGACCTCTCTGATGAGCAGTTCTTC | CASSLDRDLSDEQFF
NA | TRBJ2-3 | NA | TRBV5-5 | TGTGCCAGCAGCCCGAGTATTAGGGCCACAGATACGCAGTATTTT | CASSPSIRATDTQYF
NA | TRBJ2-3 | TRBD1 | TRBV7-2 | TGTGCCAGCAGCTCCCGGACAGGGGGCGGCACAGATACGCAGTATTTT | CASSSRTGGGTDTQYF
NA | TRBJ2-7 | TRBD2 | TRBV7-9 | TGTGCCAGCAGCTGGACTAGCGGGGAGACCTCCTACGAGCAGTACTTC | CASSWTSGETSYEQYF
NA | TRBJ2-7 | TRBD1 | TRBV4-1 | TGCGCCAGCAGCCAGAATAGGGACAGGCAGTACTTC | CASSQNRDRQYF
NA | TRBJ2-1 | NA | TRBV9 | TGTGCCAGCAGCGTAGATGGGGAAACGTACAATGAGCAGTTCTTC | CASSVDGETYNEQFF
NA | TRBJ1-2 | TRBD1 | TRBV20-1 | TGCAGTGCTGACGACAGGGGGCGGGACTATGGCTACACCTTC | CSADDRGRDYGYTF
few | TRBJ2-1 | NA | TRBV6-2/TRBV6-3 | TGTGCCAGCAGTTACTTATCACAGGGTACTGAGCAGTTCTTC | CASSYLSQGTEQFF
few | TRBJ2-2 | TRBD2 | TRBV27 | TGTGCCAGCAGTTTATCGTCAGCGGGAAACACCGGGGAGCTGTTTTTT | CASSLSSAGNTGELFF
NA | TRBJ1-2 | TRBD1 | TRBV3-1 | TGTGCCAGCAGCCCGACAGGGGTTTCCTATGGCTACACCTTC | CASSPTGVSYGYTF
few | TRBJ2-7 | NA | TRBV20-1 | TGCAGTTTTTCAACCACCGAGCAGTACTTC | CSFSTTEQYF
NA | TRBJ2-4 | TRBD1 | TRBV7-2 | TGTGCCAGCAGCTCCCGGCGGGACAGGGTTGAAGAGCAGTACTTC | CASSSRRDRVEEQYF
NA | TRBJ2-3 | NA | TRBV29-1 | TGCAGCGTTGGGGCTACCGGCACAGATACGCAGTATTTT | CSVGATGTDTQYF
NA | TRBJ2-3 | TRBD2 | TRBV20-1 | TGCAGTGCTAGAGATCTGCGGGAGGTGGTAGATACGCAGTATTTT | CSARDLREVVDTQYF
NA | TRBJ1-5 | NA | TRBV4-1 | TGCGCCAGCAGCCAAGATACGTATAGCAATCAGCCCCAGCATTTT | CASSQDTYSNQPQHF
NA | TRBJ2-4 | TRBD1 | TRBV29-1 | TGCAGCGGGGGAAGACAGGGGGCCTCCTACAATGAGCAGTACTTC | CSGGRQGASYNEQYF
NA | TRBJ2-7 | NA | TRBV29-1 | TGCAGCGCCATCATAAGCTCCTACGAGCAGTACTTC | CSAIISSYEQYF
NA | TRBJ2-5 | TRBD1 | TRBV4-1 | TGCGCCAGCAGCCAAGGCAGTGGGACAGGGGCCTACGTGCAGTACTTC | CASSQGSGTGAYVQYF
NA | TRBJ1-1 | NA | TRBV4-1 | TGCGCCAGCAGCCGGATCTATAACACTGAAGCTTTCTTT | CASSRIYNTEAFF
NA | TRBJ1-2 | NA | TRBV3-1 | TGTGCCAGCAGCCAAGATCACAGGGCGTCCGGCTACACCTTC | CASSQDHRASGYTF
few | TRBJ2-5 | NA | TRBV7-2 | TGTGCCAGCAGAATACAGGGTTACTTGCAAGAGACCCAGTACTTC | CASRIQGYLQETQYF
few | TRBJ1-1 | NA | TRBV7-9 | TGTGCCAGCACCCCGGGGCCACCCGGGAACACTGAAGCTTTCTTT | CASTPGPPGNTEAFF
few | TRBJ2-1 | TRBD2 | TRBV5-6 | TGTGCCAGCTCTAACGGGCTAGCGGGGTACAATGAGCAGTTCTTC | CASSNGLAGYNEQFF
few | TRBJ2-3 | TRBD2 | TRBV20-1 | TGCAGTGCTATACCAGCGGGGGGGCTTACAGATACGCAGTATTTT | CSAIPAGGLTDTQYF
NA | TRBJ1-1 | NA | TRBV28 | TGTGCCAGCAGTTTAATAGGGAGAATGGCTTTCTTT | CASSLIGRMAFF
NA | TRBJ2-5 | NA | TRBV7-9 | TGTGCCAGCAGCTTAGGAGCTAGCCACCCAGAGACCCAGTACTTC | CASSLGASHPETQYF
NA | TRBJ2-7 | TRBD2 | TRBV27 | TGTGCCAGCAGTCCGCTCCTAACTAGCGGGCTTTCCTACGAGCAGTACTTC | CASSPLLTSGLSYEQYF